What follows is one TCR beta chain and its context. The record originates from a study of blood T cell repertoires in COVID-19. Background on the study: Acute-phase and convalescent COVID-19 samples originated in the United States, Italy and Spain.

Trimming cost V 4 bases and J 4 bases, with 13 bases left between them. This CDR3 comprises 14 residues. CDR1 KGHSH and CDR2 LQKENI come from the germline V gene. Source study methods: Reference gene primer amplification yielded estimated nucleated cell counts. TCRdb keeps only in-frame clones here, not all; method: immunoSEQ multiplex PCR. The V and J calls and clone size are taken from that table; D and trimming were inferred from the DNA. The data hold 45,000 to 55,000 clones, with 90% observed a single time. Input material: peripheral blood. The TCR was taken from a human donor in a cohort sampled during active COVID-19. J is TRBJ1-2 and V is TRBV18; no reliable D call. The CDR3 region has the DNA TGTGCCAGCTCACTGGGCGGGAGCTCCTATGGCTACACCTTC. Its translation is CASSLGGSSYGYTF.